The 2 T cell receptor beta chains below come from one sample, sequenced in a study of CD8 T cells in ankylosing spondylitis. One entry per CDR3 protein, called by TCRdb with MiXCR from the 5' RACE reads. The sample shows 250,000 to 400,000 distinct CDR3 sequences, approximately 10% of them seen only once. Sequenced: blood, either unsorted or a sorted T cell fraction (not recorded which). These receptors originate from a female donor with ankylosing spondylitis or in good health (not recorded which).

Comments on this clonotype: A much larger clonotype is one base distant, so this may be a read error. V is TRBV6-1 and J is TRBJ2-7; a possible D gene is TRBD1 (5 bases). Germline-derived CDR1 and CDR2 are MNHNS and SASEGT. CDR3 length: 13 residues. The CDR3 coding sequence is TGTGCCACCAGTGCAGGGAATTACTACGAGCAGTACTTC. The encoded protein is CATSAGNYYEQYF.

This clonotype was observed a handful of times. The chain carries TRBV14 and TRBJ2-1; D is possibly TRBD2 (5 bases). Per the germline V gene, CDR1 is SGHDN and CDR2 is FVKESK. The germline V and J ends were trimmed by 5 bases and 4 bases, with 9 bases remaining between them. The CDR3 contains 13 residues. CDR3 nucleotides: TGTGCCAGCAGCGCCGGACTTTACAATGAGCAGTTCTTC. This sequence encodes CASSAGLYNEQFF.